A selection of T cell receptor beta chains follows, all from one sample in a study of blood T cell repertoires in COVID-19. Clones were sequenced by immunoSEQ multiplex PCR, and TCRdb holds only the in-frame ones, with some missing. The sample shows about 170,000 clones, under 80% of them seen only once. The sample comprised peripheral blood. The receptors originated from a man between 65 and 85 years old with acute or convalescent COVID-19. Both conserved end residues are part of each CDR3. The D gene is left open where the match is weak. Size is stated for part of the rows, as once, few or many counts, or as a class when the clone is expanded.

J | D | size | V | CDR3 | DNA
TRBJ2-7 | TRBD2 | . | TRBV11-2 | CASSLGGLASYEQYF | TGTGCCAGCAGCTTAGGGGGACTAGCGTCCTACGAGCAGTACTTC
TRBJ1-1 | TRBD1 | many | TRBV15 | CATARDRVSPRAFF | TGTGCCACCGCCAGGGACAGGGTCTCTCCCCGAGCTTTCTTT
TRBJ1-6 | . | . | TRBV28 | CASSLVEVYSPLHF | TGTGCCAGCAGCCTTGTAGAGGTGTATTCACCCCTCCACTTT
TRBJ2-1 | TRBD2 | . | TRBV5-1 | CASSSIGGRVTGNEQFF | TGCGCCAGCAGCTCGATCGGGGGGAGGGTTACCGGCAATGAGCAGTTCTTC
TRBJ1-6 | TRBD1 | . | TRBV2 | CASRSDRESPLHF | TGTGCCAGCCGTAGCGACAGGGAATCACCCCTCCACTTT
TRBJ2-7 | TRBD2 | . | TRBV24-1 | CATSGSSGSNPYEQYF | TGTGCCACCAGTGGTTCTAGCGGGAGTAACCCCTACGAGCAGTACTTC
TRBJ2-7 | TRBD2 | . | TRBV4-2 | CASSQDGLGNYEQYF | TGTGCCAGCAGCCAAGATGGACTAGGGAACTACGAGCAGTACTTC
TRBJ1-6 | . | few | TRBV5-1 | CASSLADENSPLHF | TGCGCCAGCAGCTTAGCGGATGAGAATTCACCCCTCCACTTT
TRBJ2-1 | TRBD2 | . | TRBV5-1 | CASSPSGRAVDEQFF | TGCGCCAGCAGCCCTAGCGGGAGGGCCGTGGATGAGCAGTTCTTC
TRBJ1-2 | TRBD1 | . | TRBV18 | CASSPTGQGDGYTF | TGTGCCAGCTCACCCACTGGACAGGGGGATGGCTACACCTTC
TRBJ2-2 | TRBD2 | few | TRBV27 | CASSSTSGSYTGELFF | TGTGCCAGCAGTAGTACTAGCGGGAGTTACACCGGGGAGCTGTTTTTT
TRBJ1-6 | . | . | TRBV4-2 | CASSQGIGDSPLHF | TGTGCCAGCAGCCAAGGTATTGGAGATTCACCCCTCCACTTT
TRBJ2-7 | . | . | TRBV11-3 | CASSFTGSVYEQYF | TGTGCCAGCAGCTTCACAGGGTCAGTCTACGAGCAGTACTTC
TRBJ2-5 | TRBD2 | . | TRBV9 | CASSVQSGKETQYF | TGTGCCAGCAGCGTTCAAAGCGGGAAGGAGACCCAGTACTTC
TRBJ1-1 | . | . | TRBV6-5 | CASSYRSGGNTEAFF | TGTGCCAGCAGTTACCGATCGGGGGGGAACACTGAAGCTTTCTTT
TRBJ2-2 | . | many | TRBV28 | CASSTYTGELFF | TGTGCCAGCAGTACTTACACCGGGGAGCTGTTTTTT
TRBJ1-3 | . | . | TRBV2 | CASSEDRNTIYF | TGTGCCAGCAGCGAGGACAGAAACACCATATATTTT